These 31 T cell receptor beta chains originate from one sample sequenced in a study of regulatory and conventional T cells in RAG deficiency. Method: immunoSEQ multiplex PCR; TCRdb's copy keeps in-frame clones and lacks some. The data hold about 46,000 clones, with 90% observed a single time. Conventional CD4+ T cells were sorted from blood as CD25-low CD127-high cells. These data also featured in a second study, about regulatory T cells. Per that study: Amplification used 52 TRBV primers and 13 TRBJ primers.

The sample taken for sequencing was CD4+ effector T cells sorted from blood. The receptors here all came from a human donor in good health.

The chain joins TRBV7-8 to TRBJ1-4, with unresolved D. Germline values: CDR1 SGHVS, CDR2 FQNEAQ. The CDR3 has 13 residues. The ends were cut back, 3 bases at V and 3 bases at J, with 5 bases in the middle. CDR3 protein: CASSFRSNEKLFF. Here the CDR3 DNA reads TGTGCCAGCAGCTTCCGGTCTAATGAAAAACTGTTTTTT.

This rearrangement joins TRBV6-5 to TRBJ1-5; the D gene is possibly TRBD1 (6 bases). Trimming took off 5 bases at V and 4 bases at J, with 15 bases between the two ends. From germline, CDR1 is MNHEY and CDR2 SVGAGI. The CDR3 has 15 residues. The CDR3 spells CASSTTRGLNQPQHF. The DNA of the CDR3 is TGTGCCAGCAGTACCACCAGGGGACTAAATCAGCCCCAGCATTTT.

The chain employs TRBV6-5 and TRBJ2-1; D gene unclear. Between the trimmed V and J ends, which lost 5 bases and 8 bases, there was a span of 16 bases. The CDR3 is 14 residues long. Germline V gene data show CDR1 as MNHEY and CDR2 as SVGAGI. The CDR3 region is CASSDGQADHEQFF. CDR3 bases: TGTGCCAGCAGTGACGGCCAGGCCGACCATGAGCAGTTCTTC.

The gene calls are TRBV5-1 and TRBJ2-5, with 8 bases identical to TRBD1. The germline gives CDR1 SGHRS, CDR2 YFSETQ. The CDR3 length is 13 residues. Losses at the gene ends were 4 bases for V and 7 bases for J; bases not matched to a gene: 6. CDR3: CASSPGQGGTQYF. CDR3 in DNA: TGCGCCAGCAGCCCAGGACAGGGTGGGACCCAGTACTTC.

This sequence joins TRBV2 and TRBJ1-6; D is unresolved. Trimming left V 6 bases short and J 4 bases short, with 10 bases between. CDR1 and CDR2 from the germline V gene are SNHLY and FYNNEI. The CDR3 is 14 amino acids. The CDR3 DNA sequence: TGTGCCAGCAGCTCCTCTAATTATAATTCACCCCTCCACTTT. This translates into CASSSSNYNSPLHF. Using reference TRBV2 and TRBJ1-6 for the parts outside the CDR3, the full variable domain is EPEVTQTPSHQVTQMGQEVILRCVPISNHLYFYWYRQILGQKVEFLVSFYNNEISEKSEIFDDQFSVERPDGSNFTLKIRSTKLEDSAMYFCASSSSNYNSPLHFGNGTRLTVT.

The chain's CDR3 is CATSRPDMGGPQHF. As DNA, the CDR3 is TGTGCCACCAGCAGACCCGACATGGGGGGGCCCCAGCATTTT. This chain uses TRBV15 with TRBJ1-5; possible D gene TRBD1, 5 bases. Germline CDR1 is LNHNV and CDR2 is YYDKDF (reference sequence). Between the trimmed V and J ends, which lost 2 bases and 9 bases, there was a span of 14 bases. The length of the CDR3 is 14 residues.

The rearrangement uses TRBV6-5 and TRBJ1-1; D uncertain. The CDR3 runs to 12 residues. Germline CDR1 reads MNHEY; CDR2 reads SVGAGI. V lost 4 bases and J 7 bases, leaving 10 bases between the germline ends. CDR3: CASSSLGIEAFF. CDR3 nucleotide sequence: TGTGCCAGCAGTTCTCTCGGTATTGAAGCTTTCTTT.

This sequence joins TRBV7-8 and TRBJ1-6, with 8 bases matching TRBD1. This CDR3 region has 16 residues. The V and J ends lost 2 bases and 11 bases, in that order; junction bases with no gene match: 11. The germline V gene encodes CDR1 SGHVS and CDR2 FQNEAQ. CDR3 in amino acids: CASSLHRDRNPAPLHF. The CDR3 nucleotides read TGTGCCAGCAGCTTACACCGGGACAGGAACCCGGCACCCCTCCACTTT.

The J gene is TRBJ2-5, the V gene TRBV5-1; D is possibly TRBD1 (6 bases). V gave up 3 bases and J gave up 2 bases, with 17 bases separating them. There are 16 residues in the CDR3. Germline V CDR1 and CDR2: SGHRS, YFSETQ. CDR3 residues: CASSWMNRVGQETQYF. The CDR3 DNA reads as TGCGCCAGCAGCTGGATGAACAGGGTGGGACAAGAGACCCAGTACTTC. The full variable domain, in which reference TRBV5-1 and TRBJ2-5 provide the parts outside the CDR3, is KAGVTQTPRYLIKTRGQQVTLSCSPISGHRSVSWYQQTPGQGLQFLFEYFSETQRNKGNFPGRFSGRQFSNSRSEMNVSTLELGDSALYLCASSWMNRVGQETQYFGPGTRLLVL.

This clone was recorded only once. V and J are TRBV6-5 and TRBJ2-2, with 8 bases that match TRBD1. J gave up 1 base and V 10 bases, and 2 bases lay outside the gene matches. Germline loops: CDR1 MNHEY, CDR2 SVGAGI. CDR3 length: 13 amino acids. The CDR3 bases are TGTGCCACTGGGACAGGGAACACCGGGGAGCTGTTTTTT. It translates to CATGTGNTGELFF.

This clone was seen a single time. The rearrangement uses TRBV5-4 and TRBJ1-1; D unresolved. This CDR3 has 14 amino acids. V was trimmed by 4 bases and J by 3 bases, leaving 13 bases between them. Germline assignment: CDR1 SGHNT and CDR2 YYREEE (reference sequence). The CDR3 DNA reads as TGTGCCAGCAGCACGAGGAATTCGGACACTGAAGCTTTCTTT. Amino acid sequence: CASSTRNSDTEAFF.

The chain's CDR3 is CASSQDKLGNTEAFF. CDR3 sequence (DNA): TGCGCCAGCAGCCAAGATAAGCTGGGGAACACTGAAGCTTTCTTT. This chain links TRBV4-1 with TRBJ1-1; D uncertain. The CDR3 spans 15 residues. V was pared by 0 bases and J by 1 base, with 9 bases between. Germline V lookup: CDR1 MGHRA, CDR2 YSYEKL.

V and J are TRBV6-5 and TRBJ1-6; no firm D call. V lost 11 bases to trimming and J lost 0 bases, with 8 bases between them. The CDR3 is made up of 13 amino acids. In germline, CDR1 is MNHEY, CDR2 SVGAGI. Here the CDR3 reads CALGSSYNSPLHF. The CDR3, as DNA: TGTGCCCTCGGGTCCTCCTATAATTCACCCCTCCACTTT.

Here the CDR3 DNA reads TGTGCCAGCAGCCCCGGACCGTTCAAGGAGGAGACCCAGTACTTC. This sequence encodes CASSPGPFKEETQYF. This rearrangement joins TRBV7-6 to TRBJ2-5; D uncertain. Trimming cost V 5 bases and J 5 bases, with 18 bases left between them. This CDR3 comprises 15 residues. From germline, CDR1 is SGHVS and CDR2 FNYEAQ.

This sequence joins TRBV9 and TRBJ2-2; the D is unclear. The CDR3 loop spans 15 amino acids. Germline V CDR1 and CDR2: SGDLS, YYNGEE. Trimming pared 0 bases from V and 4 bases from J, leaving 10 bases between. The CDR3 protein is CASSVVIGFTGELFF. CDR3 sequence (DNA): TGTGCCAGCAGCGTAGTCATAGGGTTCACCGGGGAGCTGTTTTTT.

The chain employs TRBV5-1 and TRBJ2-1; 8 bases match TRBD1. In germline, CDR1 is SGHRS, CDR2 YFSETQ. This CDR3 is 14 amino acids long. With 4 bases clipped from V and 9 bases from J, the junction kept 9 bases outside the gene matches. This CDR3 reads CASSNGQGWGEQFF. CDR3 DNA sequence: TGCGCCAGCAGCAATGGACAGGGTTGGGGTGAGCAGTTCTTC.

J is TRBJ1-2 and V is TRBV9; maybe TRBD1 (5 bases). This CDR3 has 18 amino acids. The germline CDR1 and CDR2 sequences are SGDLS and YYNGEE. Trimming took 0 bases from V and 7 from J, leaving 25 bases between them. In DNA form, the CDR3 reads TGTGCCAGCAGCGTAGAGGGGACCTATGGGGCAGGGAACCTTGGCTACACCTTC. Translation gives CASSVEGTYGAGNLGYTF.

The rearrangement joins TRBV5-1 to TRBJ2-5, with D perhaps matching TRBD2 (7 bases). Trimming removed 0 bases from V and 5 bases from J, with 14 bases in between. The CDR3 is 15 residues long. From germline, CDR1 is SGHRS and CDR2 YFSETQ. CDR3 nucleotides: TGCGCCAGCAGCTTGGCCCTGGGAGGGGGGGAGACCCAGTACTTC. As protein: CASSLALGGGETQYF.

The genes are TRBV29-1 and TRBJ2-1, with D possibly being TRBD1 or TRBD2 (5 bases each). This CDR3 region has 13 residues. V was shortened by 4 bases and J by 8 bases, with 15 bases between the two germline ends. The germline V gene has CDR1 SQVTM and CDR2 ANQGSEA. The CDR3 sequence is CSVALGTGYEQFF. The CDR3 bases are TGCAGCGTTGCGCTCGGGACGGGGTATGAGCAGTTCTTC.

The chain links TRBV5-1 to TRBJ2-2, with 12 bases fitting TRBD2. The germline V gene has CDR1 SGHRS and CDR2 YFSETQ. Trimming removed 3 bases from V and 7 bases from J; junction bases left unmatched: 10. The CDR3 is 17 residues long. CDR3 sequence (DNA): TGCGCCAGCAGCTCACTAGCGGGGGGCCCCCAGGGCGGGGAGCTGTTTTTT. Its translation: CASSSLAGGPQGGELFF.

The chain combines TRBV30 with TRBJ1-2; D is ambiguous. The CDR3 runs 12 residues. V dropped 5 bases and J dropped 7 bases, with 14 bases sitting between them. Germline assignment: CDR1 GTSNPN and CDR2 SVGIG (reference sequence). In nucleotides, the CDR3 is TGTGCCTGGGACGGGCCTCGGGGTGGCTACACCTTC. It specifies CAWDGPRGGYTF.

This clone was counted once. The V call is TRBV7-9, the J call TRBJ2-1; TRBD2 is a possible D gene (6 bases). The CDR3 length is 14 residues. Germline CDR1 and CDR2: SEHNR and FQNEAQ (reference sequence). Trimming cost V 0 bases and J 6 bases, with 9 bases left between them. In DNA, the CDR3 is TGTGCCAGCAGCTTAGCGGCCGGGGGCAATGAGCAGTTCTTC. Translating it yields CASSLAAGGNEQFF.

The chain combines TRBV6-5 with TRBJ2-7; 9 bases map to TRBD1. This CDR3 region has 13 residues. After removal of 6 bases from V and 3 bases from J, the junction contained 3 bases not matched to a gene. Germline V gives CDR1 MNHEY, CDR2 SVGAGI. Here the CDR3 reads CASRGTGYYEQYF. Written as DNA, the CDR3 is TGTGCCAGCAGGGGGACAGGGTACTACGAGCAGTACTTC.

V usage is TRBV7-9 and J usage is TRBJ1-1; the D is unclear. The CDR3 sequence is 13 residues long. Between the trimmed V and J ends, which lost 5 bases and 0 bases, there was a span of 7 bases. The germline V gene encodes CDR1 SEHNR and CDR2 FQNEAQ (reference sequence). The CDR3 coding sequence is TGTGCCAGCAGCCTACAGATGAACACTGAAGCTTTCTTT. Protein sequence: CASSLQMNTEAFF.

V is TRBV12-5 and J is TRBJ2-3, with 7 bases that match TRBD2. Germline trimming cut 1 base from V and 0 bases from J; bases unmatched to any gene: 7. Germline-derived CDR1 and CDR2 are LGHNT and FRNRAP. The CDR3 runs 17 residues. The DNA for the CDR3 is TGTGCTAGTGGTTTGGAGGTCGCGGGAGCGAGCACAGATACGCAGTATTTT. Its translation: CASGLEVAGASTDTQYF.

The chain carries TRBV14 and TRBJ1-2; 8 nucleotides match TRBD1. The CDR3 consists of 15 residues. The trim removed 5 bases at V and 5 bases at J, leaving 10 bases unmatched. Germline V gene sequence: CDR1 SGHDN, CDR2 FVKESK. The CDR3 DNA follows: TGTGCCAGCAGCAAAACCGGGACAGGCGATTATGGCTACACCTTC. Translating gives CASSKTGTGDYGYTF.

V and J are TRBV29-1 and TRBJ1-5; no reliable D call. Germline CDR1 and CDR2: SQVTM and ANQGSEA. This CDR3 region has 11 residues. CDR3 nucleotides: TGCGGAGGAGGGAACAATCAGCCCCAGCATTTT. Protein product: CGGGNNQPQHF.

This chain links TRBV10-3 with TRBJ2-2; TRBD2 matches 7 bases. The CDR3 consists of 14 residues. In germline, CDR1 is ENHRY, CDR2 SYGVKD. J gave up 6 bases and V 0 bases, and 1 base lay outside the gene matches. CDR3 loop: CAISESRGAGELFF. CDR3 coding DNA: TGTGCCATCAGTGAGTCACGGGGGGCCGGGGAGCTGTTTTTT.

The chain uses TRBV27 and TRBJ1-1, with D unresolved. The CDR3 is 15 amino acids. The germline V and J ends were trimmed by 5 bases and 4 bases, with 17 bases remaining between them. Germline V gene sequence: CDR1 MNHEY, CDR2 SMNVEV (reference sequence). The CDR3 region is CASSAKGSRGTEAFF. The CDR3 bases are TGTGCCAGCAGTGCGAAGGGCTCCCGGGGCACTGAAGCTTTCTTT.

As for this clone: Mismatch with germline at one junction end may stem from a read error. The gene calls are TRBV5-4 and TRBJ2-2, with D possibly TRBD2 on 5 matching bases. This CDR3 has 14 amino acids. The germline gives CDR1 SGHNT, CDR2 YYREEE (reference sequence). This CDR3 reads CASRQQRNIGELFF. CDR3 bases: TGTGCCAGCAGACAACAGCGGAACATCGGGGAGCTGTTTTTT.

The chain joins TRBV28 to TRBJ2-1, with 9 bases matching TRBD1. The V and J ends lost 6 bases and 6 bases, in that order; junction bases with no gene match: 12. This CDR3 is 16 amino acids long. The germline gives CDR1 MDHEN, CDR2 SYDVKM. In DNA, the CDR3 is TGTGCCAGCAGCGCCGCACCGGGACAGGGTACCAATGAGCAGTTCTTC. It is translated as CASSAAPGQGTNEQFF.